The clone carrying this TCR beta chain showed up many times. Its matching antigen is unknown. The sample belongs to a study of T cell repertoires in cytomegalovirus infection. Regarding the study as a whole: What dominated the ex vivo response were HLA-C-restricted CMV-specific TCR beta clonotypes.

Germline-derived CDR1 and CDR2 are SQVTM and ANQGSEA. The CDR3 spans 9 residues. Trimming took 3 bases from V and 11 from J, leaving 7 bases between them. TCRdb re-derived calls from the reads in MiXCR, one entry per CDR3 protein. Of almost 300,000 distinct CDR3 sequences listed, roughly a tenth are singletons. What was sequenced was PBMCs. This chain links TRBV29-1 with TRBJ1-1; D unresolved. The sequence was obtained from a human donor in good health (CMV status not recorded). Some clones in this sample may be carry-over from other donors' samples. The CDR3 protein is CSVDAGAFF. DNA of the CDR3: TGCAGCGTTGATGCCGGGGCTTTCTTT.